What follows are 7 T cell receptor beta chains derived from one specimen sequenced in a study of blood T cell repertoires in COVID-19. Repertoires were generated with immunoSEQ multiplex PCR, while TCRdb's copy carries only in-frame clones and drops some. The data show 65,000 to 90,000 clones, 65% to 85% seen once. The specimen sequenced was peripheral blood. The receptors here all came from a man between 70 and 80 years old with active or convalescent COVID-19.

The chain employs TRBV6-1 and TRBJ1-5, with 7 bases identical to TRBD1. Germline CDR1 reads MNHNS; CDR2 reads SASEGT. The CDR3 runs to 15 residues. Trimming took 3 bases from V and 5 from J; bases not matched to a gene: 7. Here the CDR3 DNA reads TGTGCCAGCAGTGAGCAAAGACAGGGATATCAGCCCCAGCATTTT. Its protein product is CASSEQRQGYQPQHF.

Of note for this clone: Relative to the germline gene, one junction end is altered; a read error may explain this. The chain has TRBV24-1 and TRBJ2-2; D remains unclear. Per the germline V gene, CDR1 is KGHDR and CDR2 is SFDVKD. The CDR3 is 16 amino acids. The CDR3 DNA is TGTGCCACCAGTGTCGCCCAACCCCCGAACATCGGGGAGCTGTTTTTT. This translates into CATSVAQPPNIGELFF.

This chain links TRBV5-4 with TRBJ1-2, with D tentatively TRBD1 (6 bases). Germline V gives CDR1 SGHNT, CDR2 YYREEE (reference sequence). This CDR3 is built from 12 residues. V shed 4 bases and J shed 3 bases, with 7 bases lying between them. The CDR3 protein is CASSDRHYGYTF. The CDR3 nucleotides are TGTGCCAGCAGCGACAGGCACTATGGCTACACCTTC. Full variable domain (outside the CDR3, taken from reference TRBV5-4 and TRBJ1-2): ETGVTQSPTHLIKTRGQQVTLRCSSQSGHNTVSWYQQALGQGPQFIFQYYREEENGRGNFPPRFSGLQFPNYSSELNVNALELDDSALYLCASSDRHYGYTFGSGTRLTVV.

The V and J genes are TRBV2 and TRBJ2-3; the D gene is possibly TRBD1 (6 bases). The germline CDR1 and CDR2 sequences are SNHLY and FYNNEI. The CDR3 covers 15 residues. The V end lost 4 bases, the J end lost 0 bases, and 11 bases lay between the germline ends. This CDR3 is CASSAPGQSTDTQYF. The CDR3 DNA follows: TGTGCCAGCAGTGCCCCAGGACAGAGCACAGATACGCAGTATTTT.

The chain uses TRBV6-6 and TRBJ1-6; D remains unclear. CDR1 and CDR2 from the germline V gene are MNHNY and SVGAGI (reference sequence). V lost 6 bases and J lost 8, with 20 bases in between. The CDR3 contains 16 residues. CDR3 amino acids: CASRRPTGSEDSPLHF. DNA for the CDR3: TGTGCCAGCAGAAGACCAACCGGGTCCGAAGATTCACCCCTCCACTTT.

This sequence joins TRBV13 and TRBJ1-1, with D perhaps matching TRBD1 (5 bases). V was cut by 4 bases and J by 6 bases, with 18 bases left in between. This CDR3 spans 15 amino acids. CDR1 and CDR2 from the germline V gene are PRHDT and FYEKMQ (reference sequence). CDR3: CASSSQGPREPEAFF. CDR3 coding DNA: TGTGCCAGCAGCTCCCAGGGCCCACGCGAGCCTGAAGCTTTCTTT.

The chain combines TRBV5-5 with TRBJ2-5, with TRBD1 matching over 11 bases. The CDR3 has 16 residues. From germline, CDR1 is SGHKS and CDR2 YYEKEE (reference sequence). J gave up 5 bases and V 4 bases, and 10 bases lay outside the gene matches. In DNA form, the CDR3 reads TGTGCCAGCAGCCCCCGGACAGGGGGCTTGGGGGAGACCCAGTACTTC. Amino acids: CASSPRTGGLGETQYF.